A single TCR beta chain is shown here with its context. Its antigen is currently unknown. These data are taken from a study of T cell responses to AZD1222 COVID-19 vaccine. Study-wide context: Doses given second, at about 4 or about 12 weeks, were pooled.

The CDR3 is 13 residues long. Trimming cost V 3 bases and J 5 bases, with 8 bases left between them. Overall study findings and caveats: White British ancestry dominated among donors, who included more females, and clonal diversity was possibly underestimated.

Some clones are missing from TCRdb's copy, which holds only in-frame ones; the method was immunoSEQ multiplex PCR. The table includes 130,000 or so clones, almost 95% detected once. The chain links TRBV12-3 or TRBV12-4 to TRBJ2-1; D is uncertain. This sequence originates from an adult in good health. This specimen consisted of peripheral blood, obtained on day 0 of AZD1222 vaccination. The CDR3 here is CASSFHGNNEQFF. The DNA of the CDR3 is TGTGCCAGCAGTTTTCACGGCAACAATGAGCAGTTCTTC.